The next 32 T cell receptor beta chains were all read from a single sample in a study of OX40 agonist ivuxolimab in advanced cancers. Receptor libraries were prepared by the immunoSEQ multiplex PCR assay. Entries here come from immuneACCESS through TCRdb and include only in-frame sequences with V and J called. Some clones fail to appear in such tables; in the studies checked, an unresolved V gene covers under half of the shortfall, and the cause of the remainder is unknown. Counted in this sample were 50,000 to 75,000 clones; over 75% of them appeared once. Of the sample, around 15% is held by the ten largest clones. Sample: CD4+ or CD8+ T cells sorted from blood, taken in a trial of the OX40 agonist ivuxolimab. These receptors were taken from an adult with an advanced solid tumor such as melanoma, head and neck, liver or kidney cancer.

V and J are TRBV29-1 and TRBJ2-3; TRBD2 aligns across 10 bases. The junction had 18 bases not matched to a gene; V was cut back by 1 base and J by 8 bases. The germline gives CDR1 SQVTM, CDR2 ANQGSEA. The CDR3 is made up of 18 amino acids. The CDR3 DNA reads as TGCAGCGTTGAAGGCTCCAGGTTCCAGCGGGAGGGCCCTGGTACGCAGTATTTT. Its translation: CSVEGSRFQREGPGTQYF.

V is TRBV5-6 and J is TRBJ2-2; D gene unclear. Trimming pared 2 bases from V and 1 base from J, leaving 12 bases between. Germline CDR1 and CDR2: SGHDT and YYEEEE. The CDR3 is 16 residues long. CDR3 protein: CASSFKTRLNTGELFF. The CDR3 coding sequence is TGTGCCAGCAGCTTTAAAACGCGGCTGAACACCGGGGAGCTGTTTTTT.

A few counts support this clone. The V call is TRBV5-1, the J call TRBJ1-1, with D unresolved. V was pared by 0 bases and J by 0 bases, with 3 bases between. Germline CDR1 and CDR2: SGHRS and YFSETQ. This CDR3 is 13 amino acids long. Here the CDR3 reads CASSLGMNTEAFF. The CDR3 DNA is TGCGCCAGCAGCTTGGGCATGAACACTGAAGCTTTCTTT.

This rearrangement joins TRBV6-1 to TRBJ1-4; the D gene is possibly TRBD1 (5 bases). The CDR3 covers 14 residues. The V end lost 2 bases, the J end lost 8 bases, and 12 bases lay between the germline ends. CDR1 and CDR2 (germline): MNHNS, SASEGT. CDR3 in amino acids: CASSESGWEEKLFF. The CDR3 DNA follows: TGTGCCAGCAGTGAATCAGGGTGGGAGGAAAAACTGTTTTTT.

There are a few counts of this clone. For the CDR3, the DNA is TGTGCCAGCAGCGTAGCAACTAGCGGGAACACCGGGGAGCTGTTTTTT. Translated, it gives CASSVATSGNTGELFF. The gene calls are TRBV9 and TRBJ2-2; 8 nucleotides match TRBD2. This CDR3 has 16 residues. Germline CDR1 SGDLS, CDR2 YYNGEE. Trimming at V came to 0 bases and at J to 1 base, leaving 2 bases not matched to a gene.

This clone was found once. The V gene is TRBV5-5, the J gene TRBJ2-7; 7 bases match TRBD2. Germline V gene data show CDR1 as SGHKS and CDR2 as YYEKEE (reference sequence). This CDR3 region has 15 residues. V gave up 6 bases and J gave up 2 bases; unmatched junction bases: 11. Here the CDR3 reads CASTFSAGSTYEQYF. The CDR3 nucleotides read TGTGCCAGCACCTTTTCAGCGGGGAGCACCTACGAGCAGTACTTC.

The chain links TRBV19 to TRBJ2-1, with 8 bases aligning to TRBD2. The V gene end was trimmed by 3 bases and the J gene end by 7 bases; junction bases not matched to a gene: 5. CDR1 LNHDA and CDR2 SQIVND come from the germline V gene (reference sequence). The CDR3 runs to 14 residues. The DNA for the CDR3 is TGTGCCAGTAGTATTCTTGGCGGGAGGAATGAGCAGTTCTTC. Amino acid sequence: CASSILGGRNEQFF.

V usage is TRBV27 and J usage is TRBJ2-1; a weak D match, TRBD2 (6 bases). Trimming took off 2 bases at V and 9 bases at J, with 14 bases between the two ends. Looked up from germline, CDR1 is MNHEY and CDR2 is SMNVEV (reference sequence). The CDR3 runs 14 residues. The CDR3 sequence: CASSLGGKATEQFF. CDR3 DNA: TGTGCCAGCAGTTTAGGCGGGAAGGCAACTGAGCAGTTCTTC.

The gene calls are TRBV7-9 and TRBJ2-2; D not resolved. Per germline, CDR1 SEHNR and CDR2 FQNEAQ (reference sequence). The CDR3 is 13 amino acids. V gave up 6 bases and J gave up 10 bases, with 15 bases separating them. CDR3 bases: TGTGCCAGCAGTCCTCCCTCGCGGTTGGAGCTGTTTTTT. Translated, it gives CASSPPSRLELFF. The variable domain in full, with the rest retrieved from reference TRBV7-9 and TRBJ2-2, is DTGVSQNPRHKITKRGQNVTFRCDPISEHNRLYWYRQTLGQGPEFLTYFQNEAQLEKSRLLSDRFSAERPKGSFSTLEIQRTEQGDSAMYLCASSPPSRLELFFGEGSRLTVL.

CDR3 DNA: TGTGCCAGCAGCTTAGCTACAGGGACGGCAAATAATTCACCCCTCCACTTT. It is translated as CASSLATGTANNSPLHF. The V call is TRBV7-6, the J call TRBJ1-6; D is possibly TRBD1 (6 bases). The CDR3 sequence is 17 residues long. Germline V gives CDR1 SGHVS, CDR2 FNYEAQ. The germline V and J ends were trimmed by 0 bases and 5 bases, with 14 bases remaining between them.

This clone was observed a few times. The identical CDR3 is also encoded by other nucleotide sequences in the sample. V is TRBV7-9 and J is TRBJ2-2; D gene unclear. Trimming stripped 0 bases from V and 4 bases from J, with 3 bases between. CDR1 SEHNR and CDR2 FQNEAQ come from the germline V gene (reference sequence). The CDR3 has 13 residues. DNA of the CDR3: TGTGCCAGCAGCTTAGCTCTCACCGGGGAGCTGTTTTTT. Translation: CASSLALTGELFF.

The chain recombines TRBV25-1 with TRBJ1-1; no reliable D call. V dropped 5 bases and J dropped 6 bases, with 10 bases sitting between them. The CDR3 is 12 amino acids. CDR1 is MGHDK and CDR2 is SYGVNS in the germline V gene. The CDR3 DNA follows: TGTGCCAGCAGTTCTTCCCTTCCTGAAGCTTTCTTT. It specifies CASSSSLPEAFF.

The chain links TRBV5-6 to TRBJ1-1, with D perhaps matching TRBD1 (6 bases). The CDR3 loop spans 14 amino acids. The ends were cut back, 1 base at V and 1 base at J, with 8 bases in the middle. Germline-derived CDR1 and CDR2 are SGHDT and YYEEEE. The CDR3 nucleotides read TGTGCCAGCAGCTTGTTGACAGGGAACACTGAAGCTTTCTTT. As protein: CASSLLTGNTEAFF.

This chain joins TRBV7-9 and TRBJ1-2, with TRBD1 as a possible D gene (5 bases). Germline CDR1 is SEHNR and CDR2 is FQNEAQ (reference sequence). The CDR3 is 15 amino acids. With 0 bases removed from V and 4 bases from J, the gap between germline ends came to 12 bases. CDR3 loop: CASSLAPGLSYGYTF. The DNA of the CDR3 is TGTGCCAGCAGCTTAGCGCCGGGACTTTCCTATGGCTACACCTTC. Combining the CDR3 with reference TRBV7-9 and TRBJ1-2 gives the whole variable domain DTGVSQNPRHKITKRGQNVTFRCDPISEHNRLYWYRQTLGQGPEFLTYFQNEAQLEKSRLLSDRFSAERPKGSFSTLEIQRTEQGDSAMYLCASSLAPGLSYGYTFGSGTRLTVV.

This CDR3 is CASRLGEYSNQPQHF. The DNA of the CDR3 is TGTGCCAGCAGATTGGGAGAATATAGCAATCAGCCCCAGCATTTT. The chain combines TRBV6-1 with TRBJ1-5; D unclear. Trimming left V 6 bases short and J 0 bases short, with 12 bases between. This CDR3 comprises 15 residues. Germline V gene sequence: CDR1 MNHNS, CDR2 SASEGT.

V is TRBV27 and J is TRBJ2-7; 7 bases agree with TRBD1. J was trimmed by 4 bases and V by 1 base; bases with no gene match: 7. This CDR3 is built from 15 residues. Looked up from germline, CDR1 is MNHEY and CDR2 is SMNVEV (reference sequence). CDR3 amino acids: CASSLFRDSPYEQYF. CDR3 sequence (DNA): TGTGCCAGCAGTTTATTCCGGGACAGCCCTTACGAGCAGTACTTC.

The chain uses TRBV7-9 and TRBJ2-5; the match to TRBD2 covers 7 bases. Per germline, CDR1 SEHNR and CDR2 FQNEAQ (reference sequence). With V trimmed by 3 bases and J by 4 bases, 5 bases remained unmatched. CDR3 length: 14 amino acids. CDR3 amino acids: CASSLGGKGETQYF. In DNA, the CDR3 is TGTGCCAGCAGCTTGGGAGGGAAAGGAGAGACCCAGTACTTC.

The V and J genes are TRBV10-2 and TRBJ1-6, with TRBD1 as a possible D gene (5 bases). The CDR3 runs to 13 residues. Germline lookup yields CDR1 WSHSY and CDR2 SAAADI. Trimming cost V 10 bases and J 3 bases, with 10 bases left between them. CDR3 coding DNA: TGCGCCACGACAGAGTACTATAATTCACCCCTCCACTTT. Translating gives CATTEYYNSPLHF.

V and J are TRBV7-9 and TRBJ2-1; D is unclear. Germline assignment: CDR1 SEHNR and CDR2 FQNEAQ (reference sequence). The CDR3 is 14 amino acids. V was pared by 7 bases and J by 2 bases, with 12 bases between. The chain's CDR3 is CASNLGGTYNEQFF. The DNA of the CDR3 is TGTGCCAGCAACCTTGGCGGAACCTACAATGAGCAGTTCTTC.

This chain's CDR3 is CASSRTGTGVDEQYF. The CDR3 nucleotides are TGTGCCAGCAGTAGGACCGGGACAGGGGTCGACGAGCAGTACTTC. The V call is TRBV2, the J call TRBJ2-7; TRBD1 matches 10 bases. V was clipped by 5 bases and J by 5 bases; unmatched bases: 9. CDR3 length equals 15 residues. The germline CDR1 and CDR2 sequences are SNHLY and FYNNEI.

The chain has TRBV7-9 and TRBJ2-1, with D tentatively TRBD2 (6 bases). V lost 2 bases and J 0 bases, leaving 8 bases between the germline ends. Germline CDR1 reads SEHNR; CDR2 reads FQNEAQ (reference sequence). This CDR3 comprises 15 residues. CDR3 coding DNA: TGTGCCAGCAGCTTATTTAGCGGCTCCTACAATGAGCAGTTCTTC. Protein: CASSLFSGSYNEQFF.

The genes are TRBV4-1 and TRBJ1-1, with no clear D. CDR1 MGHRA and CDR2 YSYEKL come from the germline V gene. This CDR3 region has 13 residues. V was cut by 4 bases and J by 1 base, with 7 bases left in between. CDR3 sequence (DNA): TGCGCCAGCAGCCCGACGCAGAACACTGAAGCTTTCTTT. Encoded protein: CASSPTQNTEAFF.

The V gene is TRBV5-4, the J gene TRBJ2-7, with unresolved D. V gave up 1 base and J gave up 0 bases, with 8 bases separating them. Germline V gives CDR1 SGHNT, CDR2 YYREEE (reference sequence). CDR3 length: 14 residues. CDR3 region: CASSLTESSYEQYF. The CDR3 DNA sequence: TGTGCCAGCAGCTTGACGGAGAGCTCCTACGAGCAGTACTTC.

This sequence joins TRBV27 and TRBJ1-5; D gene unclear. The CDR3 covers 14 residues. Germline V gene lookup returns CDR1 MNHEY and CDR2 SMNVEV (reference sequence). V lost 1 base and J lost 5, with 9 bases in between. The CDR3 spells CASSLWSGDQPQHF. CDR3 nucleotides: TGTGCCAGCAGTTTATGGTCCGGGGATCAGCCCCAGCATTTT.

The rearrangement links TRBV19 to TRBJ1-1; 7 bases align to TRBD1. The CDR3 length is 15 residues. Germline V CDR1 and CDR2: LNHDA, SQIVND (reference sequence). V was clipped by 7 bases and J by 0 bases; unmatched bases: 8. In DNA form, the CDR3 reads TGTGCCAGTACCCTCGGACAGGTTATGAACACTGAAGCTTTCTTT. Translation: CASTLGQVMNTEAFF. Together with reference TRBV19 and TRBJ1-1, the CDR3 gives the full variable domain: DGGITQSPKYLFRKEGQNVTLSCEQNLNHDAMYWYRQDPGQGLRLIYYSQIVNDFQKGDIAEGYSVSREKKESFPLTVTSAQKNPTAFYLCASTLGQVMNTEAFFGQGTRLTVV.

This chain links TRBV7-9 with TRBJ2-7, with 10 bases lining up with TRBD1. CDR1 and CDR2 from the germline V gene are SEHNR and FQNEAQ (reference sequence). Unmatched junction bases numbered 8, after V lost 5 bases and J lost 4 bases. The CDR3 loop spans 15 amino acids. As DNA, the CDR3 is TGTGCCAGCAGCGTCCCCCCGGGACAGGGGTACGAGCAGTACTTC. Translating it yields CASSVPPGQGYEQYF.

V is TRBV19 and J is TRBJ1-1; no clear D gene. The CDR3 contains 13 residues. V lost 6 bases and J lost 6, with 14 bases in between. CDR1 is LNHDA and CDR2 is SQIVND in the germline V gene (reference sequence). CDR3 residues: CASRLGPGPEAFF. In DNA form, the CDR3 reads TGTGCCAGTAGATTGGGTCCTGGCCCTGAAGCTTTCTTT.

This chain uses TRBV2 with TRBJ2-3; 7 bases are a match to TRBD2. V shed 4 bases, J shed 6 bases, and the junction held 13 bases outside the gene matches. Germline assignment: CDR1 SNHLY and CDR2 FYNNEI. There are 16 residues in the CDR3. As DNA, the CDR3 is TGTGCCAGCAGTGCCGCGGTGGGGGGGTTGTATGATACGCAGTATTTT. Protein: CASSAAVGGLYDTQYF.

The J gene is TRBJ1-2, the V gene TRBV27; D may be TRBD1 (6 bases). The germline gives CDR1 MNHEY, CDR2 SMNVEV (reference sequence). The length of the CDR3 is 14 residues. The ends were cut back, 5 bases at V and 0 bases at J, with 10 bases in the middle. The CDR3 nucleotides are TGTGCCAGCAGTGCAAGGGGGGCTAACTATGGCTACACCTTC. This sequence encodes CASSARGANYGYTF.

CDR3 amino acids: CASSWDRGTFEQYF. CDR3 coding DNA: TGTGCCAGCAGCTGGGACAGGGGCACCTTCGAGCAGTACTTC. This rearrangement joins TRBV11-2 to TRBJ2-7; 10 bases agree with TRBD1. The V gene end was trimmed by 4 bases and the J gene end by 6 bases; junction bases not matched to a gene: 6. The germline V gene has CDR1 SGHAT and CDR2 FQNNGV. CDR3 length: 14 residues.

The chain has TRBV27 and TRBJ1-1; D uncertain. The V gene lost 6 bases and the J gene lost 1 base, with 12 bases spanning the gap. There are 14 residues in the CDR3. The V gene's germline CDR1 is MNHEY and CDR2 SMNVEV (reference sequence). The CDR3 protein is CASRRPGPNTEAFF. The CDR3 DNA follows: TGTGCCAGCAGACGACCTGGGCCGAACACTGAAGCTTTCTTT.

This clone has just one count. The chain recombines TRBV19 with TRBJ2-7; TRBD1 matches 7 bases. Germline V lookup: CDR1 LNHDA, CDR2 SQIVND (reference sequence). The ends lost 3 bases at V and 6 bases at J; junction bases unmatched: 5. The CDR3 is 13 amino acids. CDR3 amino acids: CASSMADRVEQYF. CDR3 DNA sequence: TGTGCCAGTAGTATGGCCGACAGGGTCGAGCAGTACTTC.